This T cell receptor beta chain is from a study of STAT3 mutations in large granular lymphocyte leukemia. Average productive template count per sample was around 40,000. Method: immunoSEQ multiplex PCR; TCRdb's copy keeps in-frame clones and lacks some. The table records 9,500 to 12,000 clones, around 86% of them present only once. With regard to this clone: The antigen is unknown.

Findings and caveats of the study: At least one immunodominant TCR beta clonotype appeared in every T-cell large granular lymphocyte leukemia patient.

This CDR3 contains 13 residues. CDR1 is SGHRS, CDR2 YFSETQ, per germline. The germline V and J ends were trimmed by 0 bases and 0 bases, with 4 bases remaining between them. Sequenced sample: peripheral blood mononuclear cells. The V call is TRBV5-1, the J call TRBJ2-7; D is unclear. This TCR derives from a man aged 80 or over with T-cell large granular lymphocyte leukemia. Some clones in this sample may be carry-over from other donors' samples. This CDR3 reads CASSLEISYEQYF. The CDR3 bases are TGCGCCAGCAGCTTGGAGATCTCCTACGAGCAGTACTTC.